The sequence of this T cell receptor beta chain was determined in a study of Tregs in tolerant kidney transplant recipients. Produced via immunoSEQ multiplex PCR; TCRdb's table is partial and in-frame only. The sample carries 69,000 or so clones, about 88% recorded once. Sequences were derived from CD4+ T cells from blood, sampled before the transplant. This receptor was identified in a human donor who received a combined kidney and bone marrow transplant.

The CDR3 DNA reads as TGTGCCAGCTGGAGGGGTAGCTATGGCTACACCTTC. This codes for CASWRGSYGYTF. The chain uses TRBV27 and TRBJ1-2; TRBD1 might be the D (5 bases). V lost 8 bases, J lost 4 bases, and 11 bases lay in between. The CDR3 covers 12 residues. The germline CDR1 and CDR2 sequences are MNHEY and SMNVEV (reference sequence).